The 10 T cell receptor beta chains below all came from one sample that was sequenced in a study of blood T cell repertoires in COVID-19. Here immunoSEQ multiplex PCR was the method, and the copy in TCRdb shows in-frame clones only, minus some. The sample lists approximately 250,000 clones; 75% to 90% were seen once. The sequencing sample was made of PBMCs or T cells enriched from blood (not recorded which). The origin of the receptors is a woman aged 25 to 39 with acute COVID-19.

J is TRBJ2-1 and V is TRBV2, with TRBD2 identical over 7 bases. With 6 bases clipped from V and 12 bases from J, the junction kept 26 bases outside the gene matches. This CDR3 has 18 amino acids. Germline V gives CDR1 SNHLY, CDR2 FYNNEI. The CDR3, as DNA: TGTGCCAGCAGCGGTGGTAGCGGGCCGAGAATCCCAACCCAACGGCAGTTCTTC. Its protein is CASSGGSGPRIPTQRQFF.

The chain uses TRBV27 and TRBJ1-1, with 7 nucleotides matching TRBD1. The CDR3 is made up of 17 amino acids. Unmatched junction bases numbered 12, after V lost 5 bases and J lost 0 bases. The germline gives CDR1 MNHEY, CDR2 SMNVEV (reference sequence). The chain's CDR3 is CASSLQEGGQMNTEAFF. CDR3 in DNA: TGTGCCAGCAGTCTCCAAGAAGGGGGACAGATGAACACTGAAGCTTTCTTT.

CDR3 nucleotides: TGTGCCAGCAGCCATTATCTAGCGGCAGATACGCAGTATTTT. It encodes CASSHYLAADTQYF. This sequence joins TRBV3-1 (or the pseudogene TRBV3-2) and TRBJ2-3; the match to TRBD2 covers 7 bases. Germline CDR1 is LGHDT and CDR2 is YNNKEL (reference sequence). The CDR3 is 14 residues long. V shed 3 bases, J shed 4 bases, and the junction held 4 bases outside the gene matches.

V and J are TRBV2 and TRBJ2-4; D call uncertain. V lost 6 bases, J lost 4 bases, and 10 bases lay in between. CDR1 and CDR2 from the germline V gene are SNHLY and FYNNEI. The CDR3 has 13 amino acids. The CDR3 region has the DNA TGTGCCAGCAGCCCGAACGGGAAAAACATTCAGTACTTC. The encoded protein is CASSPNGKNIQYF. The full variable domain, its missing parts supplied by reference TRBV2 and TRBJ2-4, is EPEVTQTPSHQVTQMGQEVILRCVPISNHLYFYWYRQILGQKVEFLVSFYNNEISEKSEIFDDQFSVERPDGSNFTLKIRSTKLEDSAMYFCASSPNGKNIQYFGAGTRLSVL.

The chain links TRBV3-1 (or the pseudogene TRBV3-2) to TRBJ2-7, with 9 positions matching TRBD1. Germline lookup yields CDR1 LGHDT and CDR2 YNNKEL (reference sequence). The V segment lost 0 bases and the J segment 2 bases; nucleotides outside the gene matches: 14. The CDR3 is 19 amino acids. The CDR3 nucleotides are TGTGCCAGCAGCCAAGATCGTGTGCCCCGCGGGACAGGGCCCTACGAGCAGTACTTC. Translation gives CASSQDRVPRGTGPYEQYF.

The CDR3 DNA is TGCGCCAGCAGCCTACCCTTTTGGCGGGATGGGCTTGAGCAGTTCTTC. It encodes CASSLPFWRDGLEQFF. The genes are TRBV4-1 and TRBJ2-1; D might be TRBD2 (6 bases). This CDR3 has 16 residues. From germline, CDR1 is MGHRA and CDR2 YSYEKL. Deletions cut 4 bases from V and 9 bases from J, with 22 bases between.

The V and J genes are TRBV6-5 and TRBJ2-5, with 9 bases that match TRBD1. CDR3 length: 14 amino acids. V gave up 5 bases and J gave up 5 bases; unmatched junction bases: 6. Germline CDR1 is MNHEY and CDR2 is SVGAGI. CDR3: CASSQDRGRETQYF. In nucleotides, the CDR3 is TGTGCCAGCAGTCAGGACAGGGGAAGGGAGACCCAGTACTTC.

The V and J genes are TRBV18 and TRBJ2-3; 8 bases fit TRBD2. Germline V gene lookup returns CDR1 KGHSH and CDR2 LQKENI. This CDR3 is 15 amino acids long. V trimming: 6 bases; J trimming: 4 bases; junction bases outside the gene matches: 9. Here the CDR3 reads CASSSQRERADTQYF. Here the CDR3 DNA reads TGTGCCAGCTCCTCCCAGCGGGAGAGGGCAGATACGCAGTATTTT.

The chain is built from TRBV27 and TRBJ2-3; TRBD2 agrees at 7 bases. Germline-derived CDR1 and CDR2 are MNHEY and SMNVEV (reference sequence). The CDR3 runs to 17 residues. The V segment lost 2 bases and the J segment 2 bases; nucleotides outside the gene matches: 10. This CDR3 reads CASSLLSGGSPTDTQYF. The CDR3 region has the DNA TGTGCCAGCAGTTTACTCTCTGGCGGGAGTCCCACAGATACGCAGTATTTT.

The rearrangement joins TRBV19 to TRBJ2-5, with 10 bases matching TRBD2. This CDR3 is built from 15 residues. Trimming took 2 bases from V and 3 from J; bases not matched to a gene: 3. Germline CDR1 is LNHDA and CDR2 is SQIVND (reference sequence). CDR3 nucleotides: TGTGCCAGTAGTATATCAGGACTAGCGGAAGAGACCCAGTACTTC. Its protein product is CASSISGLAEETQYF.